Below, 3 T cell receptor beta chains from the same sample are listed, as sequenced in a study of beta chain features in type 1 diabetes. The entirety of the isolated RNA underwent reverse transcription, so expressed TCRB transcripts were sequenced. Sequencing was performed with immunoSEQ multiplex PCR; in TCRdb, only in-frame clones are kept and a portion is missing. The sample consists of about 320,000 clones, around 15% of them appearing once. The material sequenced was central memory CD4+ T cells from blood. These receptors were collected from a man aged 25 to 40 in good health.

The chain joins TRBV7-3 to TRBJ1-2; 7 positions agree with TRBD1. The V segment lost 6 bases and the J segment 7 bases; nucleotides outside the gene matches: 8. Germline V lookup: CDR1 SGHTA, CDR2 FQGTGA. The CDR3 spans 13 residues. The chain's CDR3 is CASRNRGSGGYTF. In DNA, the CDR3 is TGTGCCAGCAGGAACAGGGGAAGCGGTGGCTACACCTTC.

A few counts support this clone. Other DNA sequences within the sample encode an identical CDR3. CDR3 bases: TGTGCCAGCAGTTTGTCCGGGACAGGTCGGGAGCAGTTCTTC. It specifies CASSLSGTGREQFF. This chain uses TRBV28 with TRBJ2-1, with TRBD1 identical over 8 bases. Germline-derived CDR1 and CDR2 are MDHEN and SYDVKM. V lost 3 bases, J lost 10 bases, and 8 bases stayed unmatched. The CDR3 is 14 residues long.

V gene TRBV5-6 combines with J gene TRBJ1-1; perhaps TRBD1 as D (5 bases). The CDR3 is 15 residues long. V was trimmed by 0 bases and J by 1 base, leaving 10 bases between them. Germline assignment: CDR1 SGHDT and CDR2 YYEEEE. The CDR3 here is CASSLGPTGNTEAFF. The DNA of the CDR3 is TGTGCCAGCAGCTTGGGGCCCACAGGGAACACTGAAGCTTTCTTT.